This T cell receptor beta chain is drawn from a study of shared clonotypes between healthy human individuals. Whole-study results and caveats: Naive CD4 clonotypes were shared across a few donors at 4% to 5%. A limitation of the genetic and exposure-history diversity represented arose from few donors.

Comment on this clone: The antigen is unknown. Distinct nucleotide sequences in the sample also encode this CDR3.

Unmatched junction bases numbered 1, after V lost 0 bases and J lost 3 bases. Per germline, CDR1 SGHNT and CDR2 YYREEE (reference sequence). The CDR3 is 15 residues long. Clones were sequenced by immunoSEQ multiplex PCR, and TCRdb holds only the in-frame ones, with some missing. The table has over a million clones, roughly 96% seen once. This TCR came from a man aged 25 to 40 in good health. Source material: naive CD4+ T cells sorted from blood. Indicated subset: CD45RA+ positively selected. The J gene is TRBJ2-7, the V gene TRBV5-4, with 12 positions matching TRBD2. Here the CDR3 DNA reads TGTGCCAGCAGCTTGGGGACTAGCGGGATCTACGAGCAGTACTTC. This translates into CASSLGTSGIYEQYF.